This TCR beta chain was captured in a study of glioma-infiltrating T cells after dendritic cell vaccination. V lost 5 bases to trimming and J lost 5 bases, with 16 bases between them. This CDR3 contains 14 residues. Germline values: CDR1 SGHDT, CDR2 YYEEEE. General study results and limits: Patients with more pretreatment TILs had longer time to progression and survival.

The PCR used 60 V beta and 13 J beta primers. Repertoires were generated with immunoSEQ multiplex PCR, while TCRdb's copy carries only in-frame clones and drops some. The table shows about 92,000 clones, with 80% to 90% occurring only once. As to this clone: Its antigen is as yet unknown.

This chain joins TRBV5-6 and TRBJ1-2, with no clear D. The starting material was blood, obtained before dendritic cell vaccination. The sequence was obtained from a human donor with glioblastoma. The CDR3 region has the DNA TGTGCCAGCAGAGAGAAATTCGTAGTTTATGGCTACACCTTC. It encodes CASREKFVVYGYTF.